This note documents a single T cell receptor (beta chain) sequence. This specimen belongs to a study of OX40 agonist ivuxolimab in advanced cancers. For the study at large: The study treated patients with ivuxolimab, an agonistic anti-OX40 (CD134) antibody.

Sequenced by immunoSEQ multiplex PCR; TCRdb stores in-frame clones only, minus some. The data contain roughly 75,000 clones, roughly nine tenths of them singletons. Baseline was the first blood sampling point, followed by cycle 4 day 1 and cycle 7 day 1. Germline CDR1 is DFQATT and CDR2 is SNEGSKA (reference sequence). With 3 bases removed from V and 12 bases from J, the gap between germline ends came to 12 bases. This CDR3 is built from 11 residues. J is TRBJ2-1 and V is TRBV20-1; D unclear. The sample here was CD4+ or CD8+ T cells sorted from blood, taken in a trial of the OX40 agonist ivuxolimab. This sequence originates from an adult with an advanced solid tumor such as melanoma, head and neck, liver or kidney cancer. CDR3 DNA: TGCAGTGCTAGCCTCCAATTTTGGCAGTTCTTC. Translated: CSASLQFWQFF.